This T cell receptor (beta chain) stems from a study of blood T cell repertoires in COVID-19. Study-wide context: COVID-19 samples collected from the United States, Italy and Spain covered acute and convalescent phases. PBMCs, B-cell-depleted T cells, or T cells provided the cDNA or gDNA that made up the material.

How the authors handled the data: Reference gene primer amplification in the assay estimated nucleated cell counts. Measured with immunoSEQ multiplex PCR; TCRdb has only the in-frame clones, and not every one. The V and J calls and clone size are taken from that table; D and trimming were inferred from the DNA. This sample has 70,000 to 90,000 clones; 90% occur once, and the top ten carry 6.9%. The germline V gene encodes CDR1 KGHSH and CDR2 LQKENI. V was pared by 0 bases and J by 5 bases, with 6 bases between. The CDR3 has 13 amino acids. This chain links TRBV18 with TRBJ2-3; D not resolved. The origin of this receptor is a human donor in a cohort sampled during active COVID-19. Specimen: peripheral blood. CDR3 DNA: TGTGCCAGCTCACCACCCCAGGAAGATACGCAGTATTTT. Translating it yields CASSPPQEDTQYF.